This TCR beta chain came from a study of T cell changes during pregnancy in multiple sclerosis. Profiling relied on immunoSEQ multiplex PCR, and the TCRdb table lists in-frame clones only, not all of them. Seen here are some 60,000 clones, 85% to 95% observed once, and the top ten hold around 3.5%. Trimming took off 0 bases at V and 4 bases at J, with 12 bases between the two ends. Germline V gives CDR1 LGHNA, CDR2 YNFKEQ. This CDR3 has 15 residues. This TCR was recovered from a female donor in good health, enrolled as a control in a pregnancy study. The sequencing here drew on peripheral blood, taken after pregnancy. This sequence joins TRBV4-2 and TRBJ2-5; the D gene is possibly TRBD2 (6 bases). CDR3 coding DNA: TGTGCCAGCAGCCAAGATTGGGGTAGCGGAGAGACCCAGTACTTC. Translation: CASSQDWGSGETQYF.